The present entry profiles one TCR beta chain with its context. The antigen remains unidentified. The data originate from a study of shared clonotypes between healthy human individuals. J lost 4 bases, V lost 7 bases, and 6 bases had no gene match. Germline V gives CDR1 SGHNT, CDR2 YYREEE (reference sequence). The CDR3 consists of 14 residues. The assay was immunoSEQ multiplex PCR, and TCRdb's table has in-frame clones only and misses some. This table holds 850,000 to 1,200,000 clones, about three quarters found once. The study, taken as a whole, reports: For sorted subsets, rarefaction showed incomplete sequencing despite large depth.

Sample: memory CD4+ T cells sorted from blood. Stated subset: CD45RA-negative fraction. The gene calls are TRBV5-4 and TRBJ1-1; the match to TRBD1 covers 11 bases. This receptor was obtained from a man aged 18 to 29 in good health. CDR3 loop: CASGRDRGVTEAFF. The CDR3 coding sequence is TGTGCCAGCGGTAGGGACAGGGGGGTCACTGAAGCTTTCTTT.